The next 18 T cell receptor beta chains were all read from a single sample in a study of blood T cell repertoires in COVID-19. Here immunoSEQ multiplex PCR was the method, and the copy in TCRdb shows in-frame clones only, minus some. The table has roughly 60,000 clones, approximately 80% seen once. Sequenced: peripheral blood. Receptors were obtained from a man aged 25-45 years with COVID-19, enrolled during active disease.

This clone was counted a few times. This sample includes further DNA sequences coding for the same CDR3. This chain links TRBV4-3 with TRBJ1-5; 9 bases map to TRBD1. The V segment lost 0 bases and the J segment 3 bases; nucleotides outside the gene matches: 3. This CDR3 region has 16 residues. The germline CDR1 and CDR2 sequences are LGHNA and YSLEER. The CDR3 region is CASSQERDRVNQPQHF. DNA of the CDR3: TGCGCCAGCAGCCAAGAAAGGGACAGGGTCAATCAGCCCCAGCATTTT.

The chain carries TRBV7-2 and TRBJ2-7; D possibly corresponds to TRBD2 (5 bases). The CDR3 consists of 14 residues. Germline CDR1 is SGHTA and CDR2 is FQGNSA. V dropped 2 bases and J dropped 0 bases, with 8 bases sitting between them. CDR3 protein: CASSLRRSSYEQYF. The CDR3 coding sequence is TGTGCCAGCAGCTTAAGGAGGTCCTCCTACGAGCAGTACTTC.

CDR3 region: CASSFFKTGSNEQFF. The CDR3 DNA sequence: TGTGCCAGCAGTTTTTTCAAGACAGGGAGCAATGAGCAGTTCTTC. The genes are TRBV27 and TRBJ2-1, with 7 bases matching TRBD1. The CDR3 covers 15 residues. Per the germline V gene, CDR1 is MNHEY and CDR2 is SMNVEV (reference sequence). V lost 3 bases to trimming and J lost 6 bases; unmatched junction nucleotides: 8.

This clone was picked up a small number of times. V and J are TRBV9 and TRBJ1-2; D gene ambiguous. This CDR3 is 15 amino acids long. Trimming pared 4 bases from V and 7 bases from J, leaving 20 bases between. Germline V CDR1 and CDR2: SGDLS, YYNGEE. CDR3 in amino acids: CASSPRGGASGGYTF. In nucleotides, the CDR3 is TGTGCCAGCAGCCCGCGGGGTGGAGCCAGCGGTGGCTACACCTTC. Complete variable domain (other parts from reference TRBV9 and TRBJ1-2): DSGVTQTPKHLITATGQRVTLRCSPRSGDLSVYWYQQSLDQGLQFLIQYYNGEERAKGNILERFSAQQFPDLHSELNLSSLELGDSALYFCASSPRGGASGGYTFGSGTRLTVV.

The chain employs TRBV10-3 and TRBJ1-2; D unclear. Between the trimmed V and J ends, which lost 8 bases and 2 bases, there was a span of 9 bases. Per germline, CDR1 ENHRY and CDR2 SYGVKD. The CDR3 is 12 residues long. CDR3 sequence (DNA): TGTGCCATCGGGCCGGGAAACTATGGCTACACCTTC. This sequence encodes CAIGPGNYGYTF.

The chain carries TRBV10-3 and TRBJ2-3, with 7 bases identical to TRBD2. Germline assignment: CDR1 ENHRY and CDR2 SYGVKD. CDR3 length equals 13 residues. V trimming: 10 bases; J trimming: 2 bases; junction bases outside the gene matches: 6. The CDR3 bases are TGTGCCACCCAGCGGGACCCCACAGATACGCAGTATTTT. Protein sequence: CATQRDPTDTQYF.

V and J are TRBV6-4 and TRBJ1-5, with D maybe TRBD1 (6 bases). V was shortened by 5 bases and J by 1 base, with 6 bases between the two germline ends. The length of the CDR3 is 13 residues. The germline V gene encodes CDR1 MRHNA and CDR2 SNTAGT. DNA for the CDR3: TGTGCCAGCAGTACAGGGAGCAATCAGCCCCAGCATTTT. Protein: CASSTGSNQPQHF.

The chain joins TRBV7-9 to TRBJ1-2, with TRBD1 matching 8 bases. Germline V gene data show CDR1 as SEHNR and CDR2 as FQNEAQ (reference sequence). The CDR3 spans 15 residues. The trim removed 2 bases at V and 5 bases at J, leaving 7 bases unmatched. CDR3 DNA sequence: TGTGCCAGCAGCTTACAGGGGGCGGATATGTATGGCTACACCTTC. It yields the protein CASSLQGADMYGYTF.

V and J are TRBV10-1 and TRBJ2-7; TRBD2 matches at 8 bases. CDR1 and CDR2 (germline): WNHNN, SYGVQD (reference sequence). The CDR3 is made up of 14 amino acids. Trimming cost V 3 bases and J 4 bases; bases outside gene matches: 5. This CDR3 is CASSDSGTSYEQYF. DNA for the CDR3: TGCGCCAGCAGTGATAGCGGGACTTCGTACGAGCAGTACTTC.

The chain carries TRBV24-1 and TRBJ2-1; D is perhaps TRBD2 (6 bases). Per the germline V gene, CDR1 is KGHDR and CDR2 is SFDVKD. V was clipped by 4 bases and J by 9 bases, with 12 bases between them. CDR3 size: 13 residues. The CDR3 nucleotides are TGTGCCACCAGTGACCTACTAGCTCTTGAGCAGTTCTTC. Encoded protein: CATSDLLALEQFF.

The chain has TRBV6-5 and TRBJ2-7; 8 bases line up with TRBD1. V gave up 7 bases and J gave up 3 bases; unmatched junction bases: 5. In germline, CDR1 is MNHEY, CDR2 SVGAGI. The CDR3 contains 13 residues. Here the CDR3 reads CASKGGQGYEQYF. The CDR3 nucleotides read TGTGCCAGCAAGGGCGGACAGGGCTACGAGCAGTACTTC.

This clone was recorded only once. The genes are TRBV6-5 and TRBJ1-2, with 7 bases lining up with TRBD1. CDR3 length: 14 residues. The germline gives CDR1 MNHEY, CDR2 SVGAGI. V trimming: 7 bases; J trimming: 3 bases; junction bases outside the gene matches: 8. The CDR3 region has the DNA TGTGCCAGCACTCCCCAGGGACAGTACTATGGCTACACCTTC. It encodes CASTPQGQYYGYTF.

In nucleotides, the CDR3 is TGTGCCAGCAGTTGGGGAGGGACAGGTACCTACGAGCAGTACTTC. Translating gives CASSWGGTGTYEQYF. The gene calls are TRBV28 and TRBJ2-7, with D possibly TRBD1 on 8 matching bases. Germline CDR1 MDHEN, CDR2 SYDVKM. The CDR3 covers 15 residues. Between the trimmed V and J ends, which lost 4 bases and 2 bases, there was a span of 15 bases.

This sequence joins TRBV18 and TRBJ1-4; D gene uncertain. This CDR3 comprises 15 residues. V was pared by 5 bases and J by 3 bases, with 13 bases between. Germline CDR1 is KGHSH and CDR2 is LQKENI. In DNA form, the CDR3 reads TGTGCCAGCTCAACACGACACGGGGCTAATGAAAAACTGTTTTTT. This translates into CASSTRHGANEKLFF.

V gene TRBV19 combines with J gene TRBJ2-1; D uncertain. V was cut by 3 bases and J by 5 bases, with 11 bases left in between. CDR3 length: 14 residues. Germline CDR1 reads LNHDA; CDR2 reads SQIVND (reference sequence). The CDR3 region is CASSITYRNNEQFF. The CDR3 region has the DNA TGTGCCAGTAGTATTACATACAGAAACAATGAGCAGTTCTTC. The whole variable domain, remainder taken from reference TRBV19 and TRBJ2-1, is DGGITQSPKYLFRKEGQNVTLSCEQNLNHDAMYWYRQDPGQGLRLIYYSQIVNDFQKGDIAEGYSVSREKKESFPLTVTSAQKNPTAFYLCASSITYRNNEQFFGPGTRLTVL.

This sequence joins TRBV9 and TRBJ2-3; 7 nucleotides match TRBD1. J gave up 4 bases and V 1 base, and 3 bases lay outside the gene matches. The CDR3 extends over 14 amino acids. Germline values: CDR1 SGDLS, CDR2 YYNGEE. CDR3 in amino acids: CASSVYTGADTQYF. CDR3 sequence (DNA): TGTGCCAGCAGCGTATATACAGGGGCAGATACGCAGTATTTT. Drawing the rest from reference TRBV9 and TRBJ2-3, the complete variable domain is DSGVTQTPKHLITATGQRVTLRCSPRSGDLSVYWYQQSLDQGLQFLIQYYNGEERAKGNILERFSAQQFPDLHSELNLSSLELGDSALYFCASSVYTGADTQYFGPGTRLTVL.

The chain employs TRBV6-2 or TRBV6-3 and TRBJ2-1; tentatively, D is TRBD2 (5 bases). Germline CDR1 is MNHEY and CDR2 is SVGEGT. V was cut by 3 bases and J by 0 bases, with 15 bases left in between. The CDR3 has 17 residues. The CDR3 nucleotides read TGTGCCAGCAGTTATTCACTAGTGGCGAGCTCCTACAATGAGCAGTTCTTC. Translated: CASSYSLVASSYNEQFF.

The V call is TRBV19, the J call TRBJ1-5; tentatively, D is TRBD1 (6 bases). This CDR3 is built from 14 residues. Germline V gene sequence: CDR1 LNHDA, CDR2 SQIVND (reference sequence). The V end was cut by 3 bases, the J end by 3 bases, with 9 bases between. In DNA form, the CDR3 reads TGTGCCAGTAGTATTCGGACAGACAATCAGCCCCAGCATTTT. Protein: CASSIRTDNQPQHF.